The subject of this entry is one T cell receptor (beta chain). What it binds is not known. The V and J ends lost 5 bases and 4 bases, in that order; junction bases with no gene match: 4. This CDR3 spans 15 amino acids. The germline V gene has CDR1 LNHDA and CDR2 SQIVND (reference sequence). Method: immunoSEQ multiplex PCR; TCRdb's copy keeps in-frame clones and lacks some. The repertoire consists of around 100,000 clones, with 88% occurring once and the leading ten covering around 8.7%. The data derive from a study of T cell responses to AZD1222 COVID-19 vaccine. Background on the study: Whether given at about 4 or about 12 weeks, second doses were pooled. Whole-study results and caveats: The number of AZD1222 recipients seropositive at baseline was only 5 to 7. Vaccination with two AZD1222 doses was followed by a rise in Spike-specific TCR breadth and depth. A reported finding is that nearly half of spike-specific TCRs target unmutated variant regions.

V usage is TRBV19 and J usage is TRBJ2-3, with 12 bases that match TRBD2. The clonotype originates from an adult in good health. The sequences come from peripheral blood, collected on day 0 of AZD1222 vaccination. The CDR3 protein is CASSQGLAGADTQYF. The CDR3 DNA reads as TGTGCCAGTAGTCAGGGACTAGCGGGTGCAGATACGCAGTATTTT.